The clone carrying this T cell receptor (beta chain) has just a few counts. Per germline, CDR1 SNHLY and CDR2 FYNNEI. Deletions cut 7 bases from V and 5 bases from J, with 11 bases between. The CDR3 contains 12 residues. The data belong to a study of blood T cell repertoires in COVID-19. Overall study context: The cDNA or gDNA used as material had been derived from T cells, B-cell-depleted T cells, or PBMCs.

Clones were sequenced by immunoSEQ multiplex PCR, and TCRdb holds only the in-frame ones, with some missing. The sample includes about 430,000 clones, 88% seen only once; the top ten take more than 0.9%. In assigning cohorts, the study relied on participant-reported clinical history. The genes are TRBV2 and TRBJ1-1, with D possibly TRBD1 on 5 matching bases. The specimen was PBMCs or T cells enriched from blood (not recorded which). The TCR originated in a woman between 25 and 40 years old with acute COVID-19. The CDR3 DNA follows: TGTGCCAGCAACTCAGGGTTGACTGAAGCTTTCTTT. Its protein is CASNSGLTEAFF.